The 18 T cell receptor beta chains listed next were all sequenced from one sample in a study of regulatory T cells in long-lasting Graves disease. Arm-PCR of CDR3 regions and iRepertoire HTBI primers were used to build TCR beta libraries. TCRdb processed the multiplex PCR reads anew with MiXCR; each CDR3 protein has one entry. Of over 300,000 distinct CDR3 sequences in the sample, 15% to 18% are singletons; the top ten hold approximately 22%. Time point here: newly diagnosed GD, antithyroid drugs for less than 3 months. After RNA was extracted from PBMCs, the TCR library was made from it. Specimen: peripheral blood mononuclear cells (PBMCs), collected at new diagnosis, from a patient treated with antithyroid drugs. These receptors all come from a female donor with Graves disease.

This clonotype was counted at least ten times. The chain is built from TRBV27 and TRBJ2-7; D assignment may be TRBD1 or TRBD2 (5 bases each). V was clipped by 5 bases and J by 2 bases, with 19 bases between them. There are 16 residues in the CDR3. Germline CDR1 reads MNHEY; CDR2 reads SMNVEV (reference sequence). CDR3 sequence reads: CASSQRRSGQPYEQYF. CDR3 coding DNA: TGTGCCAGCAGTCAACGTAGGTCGGGGCAGCCCTACGAGCAGTACTTC.

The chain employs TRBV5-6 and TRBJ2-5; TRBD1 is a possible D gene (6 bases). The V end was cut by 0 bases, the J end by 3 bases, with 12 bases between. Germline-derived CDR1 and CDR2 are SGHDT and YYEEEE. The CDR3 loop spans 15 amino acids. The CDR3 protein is CASSLAVRGKETQYF. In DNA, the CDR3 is TGTGCCAGCAGCTTGGCTGTCAGGGGTAAAGAGACCCAGTACTTC.

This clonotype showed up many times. CDR3 sequence (DNA): TGCAGTGCTAGCCCCGGGGGGAGGGGACAGCCCCAGCATTTT. Protein product: CSASPGGRGQPQHF. This chain connects TRBV20-1 to TRBJ1-5, with D perhaps TRBD1 (5 bases). This CDR3 region has 14 residues. Trimming pared 3 bases from V and 7 bases from J, leaving 16 bases between. CDR1 DFQATT and CDR2 SNEGSKA come from the germline V gene (reference sequence).

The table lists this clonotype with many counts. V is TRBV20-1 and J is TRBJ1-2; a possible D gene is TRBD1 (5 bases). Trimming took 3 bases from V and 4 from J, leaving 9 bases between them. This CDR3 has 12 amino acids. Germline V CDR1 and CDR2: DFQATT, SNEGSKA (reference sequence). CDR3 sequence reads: CSARPDSYGYTF. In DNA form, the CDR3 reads TGCAGTGCTAGGCCCGACAGCTATGGCTACACCTTC.

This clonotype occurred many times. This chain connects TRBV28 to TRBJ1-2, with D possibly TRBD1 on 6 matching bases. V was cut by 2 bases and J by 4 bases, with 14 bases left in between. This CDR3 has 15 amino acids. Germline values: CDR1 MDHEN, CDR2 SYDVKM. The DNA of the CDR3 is TGTGCCAGCAGTTTACTTGGACAGTTGATCTATGGCTACACCTTC. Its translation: CASSLLGQLIYGYTF.

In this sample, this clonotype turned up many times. CDR3 nucleotides: TGTGCTAGTGGTTTGGTCACTACAGGGGGGGGTCTTCTCTATGGCTACACCTTC. Amino acid sequence: CASGLVTTGGGLLYGYTF. The chain employs TRBV12-5 and TRBJ1-2; 8 bases are a match to TRBD1. This CDR3 comprises 18 residues. Looked up from germline, CDR1 is LGHNT and CDR2 is FRNRAP. Losses at the gene ends were 0 bases for V and 4 bases for J; bases not matched to a gene: 13. Complete variable domain (other parts from reference TRBV12-5 and TRBJ1-2): DARVTQTPRHKVTEMGQEVTMRCQPILGHNTVFWYRQTMMQGLELLAYFRNRAPLDDSGMPKDRFSAEMPDATLATLKIQPSEPRDSAVYFCASGLVTTGGGLLYGYTFGSGTRLTVV.

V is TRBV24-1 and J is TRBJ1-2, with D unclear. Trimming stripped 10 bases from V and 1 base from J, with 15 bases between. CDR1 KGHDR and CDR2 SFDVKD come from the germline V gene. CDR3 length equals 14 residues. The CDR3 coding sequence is TGTGCCACTTCGGGAGGCCCCTTTAACTATGGCTACACCTTC. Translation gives CATSGGPFNYGYTF.

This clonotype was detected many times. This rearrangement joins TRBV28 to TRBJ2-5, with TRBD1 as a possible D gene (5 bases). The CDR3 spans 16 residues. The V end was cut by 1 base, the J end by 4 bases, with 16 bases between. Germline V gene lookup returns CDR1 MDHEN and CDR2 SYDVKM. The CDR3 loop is CASSLSFRVSGETQYF. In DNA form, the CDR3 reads TGTGCCAGCAGTTTATCTTTCAGGGTTTCGGGAGAGACCCAGTACTTC.

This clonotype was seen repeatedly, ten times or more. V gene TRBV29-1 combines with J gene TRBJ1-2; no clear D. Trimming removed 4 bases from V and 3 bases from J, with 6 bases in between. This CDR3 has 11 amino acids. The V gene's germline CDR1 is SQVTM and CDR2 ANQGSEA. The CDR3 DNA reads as TGCAGCGTTGGGCAGGACTATGGCTACACCTTC. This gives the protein CSVGQDYGYTF.

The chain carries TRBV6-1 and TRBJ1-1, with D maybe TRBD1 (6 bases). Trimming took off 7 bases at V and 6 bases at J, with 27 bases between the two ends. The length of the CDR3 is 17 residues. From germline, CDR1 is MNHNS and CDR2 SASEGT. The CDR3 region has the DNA TGTGCCAGCACTAAGGGGCCGGGGAGGGGGAAAAGGGCTGAAGCTTTCTTT. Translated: CASTKGPGRGKRAEAFF.

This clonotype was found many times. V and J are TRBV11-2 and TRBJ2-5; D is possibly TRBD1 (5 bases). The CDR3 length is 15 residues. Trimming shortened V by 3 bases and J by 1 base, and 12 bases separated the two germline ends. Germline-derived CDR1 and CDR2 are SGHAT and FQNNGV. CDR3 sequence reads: CASSFSPDTQETQYF. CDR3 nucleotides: TGTGCCAGCAGCTTTTCTCCGGACACCCAAGAGACCCAGTACTTC.

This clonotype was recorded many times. The CDR3 loop reads CAWSGGQGLVPQHF. DNA of the CDR3: TGTGCCTGGAGTGGTGGGCAGGGGTTGGTGCCCCAGCATTTT. The genes are TRBV30 and TRBJ1-5; perhaps TRBD1 as D (6 bases). CDR3 length equals 14 residues. The germline CDR1 and CDR2 sequences are GTSNPN and SVGIG (reference sequence). V was trimmed by 1 base and J by 9 bases, leaving 16 bases between them.

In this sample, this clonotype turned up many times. The CDR3 DNA sequence: TGTGCCAGCAGCTTAGGTAGCGGGGGACTACTTGAGCAGTTCTTC. Its protein product is CASSLGSGGLLEQFF. The gene calls are TRBV11-2 and TRBJ2-1, with TRBD2 matching 9 bases. The CDR3 length is 15 residues. V lost 1 base, J lost 9 bases, and 7 bases stayed unmatched. Germline V gene data show CDR1 as SGHAT and CDR2 as FQNNGV.

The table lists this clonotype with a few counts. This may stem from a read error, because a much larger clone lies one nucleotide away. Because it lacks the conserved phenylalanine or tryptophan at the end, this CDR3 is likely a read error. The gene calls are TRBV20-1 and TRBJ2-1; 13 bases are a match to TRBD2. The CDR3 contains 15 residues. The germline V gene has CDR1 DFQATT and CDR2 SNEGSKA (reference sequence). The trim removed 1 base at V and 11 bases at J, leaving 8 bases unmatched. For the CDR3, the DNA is TGCAGTGCTAGAGCTACTAGCGGGGGGGCCCATCAGCAGTTCCTC. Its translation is CSARATSGGAHQQFL.

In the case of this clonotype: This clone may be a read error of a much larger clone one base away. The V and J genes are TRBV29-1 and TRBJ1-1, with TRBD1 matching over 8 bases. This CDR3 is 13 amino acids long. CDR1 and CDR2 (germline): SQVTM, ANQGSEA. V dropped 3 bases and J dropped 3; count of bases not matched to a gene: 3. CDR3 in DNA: TGCAGCGTTGAGACACAGGGGGACACTGAAGCTTTCTTT. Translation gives CSVETQGDTEAFF.

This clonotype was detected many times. The CDR3 region is CASSHSGGAKETQYF. The CDR3 DNA reads as TGTGCCAGCAGCCATTCAGGGGGCGCGAAAGAGACCCAGTACTTC. The chain links TRBV3-1 to TRBJ2-5; 8 bases match TRBD1. This CDR3 is built from 15 residues. J gave up 3 bases and V 3 bases, and 6 bases lay outside the gene matches. In germline, CDR1 is LGHDT, CDR2 YNNKEL (reference sequence).

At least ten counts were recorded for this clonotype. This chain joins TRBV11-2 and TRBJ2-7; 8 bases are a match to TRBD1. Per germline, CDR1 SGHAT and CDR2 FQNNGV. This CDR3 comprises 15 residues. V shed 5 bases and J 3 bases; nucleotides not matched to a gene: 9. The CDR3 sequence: CASSPTGDRFYEQYF. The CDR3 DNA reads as TGTGCCAGCAGCCCGACTGGGGACAGGTTCTACGAGCAGTACTTC. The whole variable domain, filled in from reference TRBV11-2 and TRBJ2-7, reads EAGVAQSPRYKIIEKRQSVAFWCNPISGHATLYWYQQILGQGPKLLIQFQNNGVVDDSQLPKDRFSAERLKGVDSTLKIQPAKLEDSAVYLCASSPTGDRFYEQYFGPGTRLTVT.

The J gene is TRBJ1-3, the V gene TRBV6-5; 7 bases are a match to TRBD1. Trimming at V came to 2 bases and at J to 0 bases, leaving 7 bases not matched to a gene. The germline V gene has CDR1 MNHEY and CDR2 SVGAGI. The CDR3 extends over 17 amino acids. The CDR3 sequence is CASSYRSGTVSGNTIYF. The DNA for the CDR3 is TGTGCCAGCAGTTACAGGTCTGGGACAGTCTCTGGAAACACCATATATTTT.